A single sample gave rise to the 18 T cell receptor beta chains below, sequenced in a study of T-cell reconstitution after alpha-beta-depleted transplantation in children. A library of TCRbeta sequences, prepared with unique molecular identifiers, was generated. TCRdb reprocessed the PCR reads via MiXCR and lists one record per CDR3 protein. The sample includes tens of thousands of distinct CDR3 sequences, 4.9% seen only once; the top ten take 15% to 20%. The sample was PBMCs, mostly from graft donor cells, taken 180 days after TCRalphabeta/CD19-depleted stem cell transplant. The receptors come from a boy under three years old who had a stem cell transplant for acute myeloid leukemia, so the T cells may come from the graft donor.

This clonotype was recorded at least ten times. The chain joins TRBV12-3 or TRBV12-4 to TRBJ2-1, with D perhaps matching TRBD2 (9 bases). The CDR3 loop spans 16 amino acids. The ends were cut back, 8 bases at V and 0 bases at J, with 17 bases in the middle. The DNA of the CDR3 is TGTGCCAGCGGGACAGGACTAGCGACCTCCTACAATGAGCAGTTCTTC. Residues: CASGTGLATSYNEQFF.

This clonotype was counted ten times or more. The genes are TRBV12-3 or TRBV12-4 and TRBJ1-2; D not certain. The CDR3 has 13 amino acids. Trimming pared 3 bases from V and 8 bases from J, leaving 13 bases between. The CDR3 coding sequence is TGTGCCAGCAGTTTTCCCGACCCAGGAGGCTACACCTTC. This codes for CASSFPDPGGYTF.

This clonotype was seen at least ten times. The J gene is TRBJ1-3, the V gene TRBV20-1, with a weak D call TRBD1 (5 bases). This CDR3 spans 15 amino acids. Looked up from germline, CDR1 is DFQATT and CDR2 is SNEGSKA (reference sequence). V was cut by 0 bases and J by 6 bases, with 15 bases left in between. The CDR3 region has the DNA TGCAGTGCTAGAGATCCCGGGGCTCCCCAAAACACCATATATTTT. Translation: CSARDPGAPQNTIYF.

This clonotype occurred many times. This sequence joins TRBV29-1 and TRBJ2-2, with TRBD2 matching over 10 bases. The CDR3 is 14 residues long. The V and J ends lost 4 bases and 5 bases, in that order; junction bases with no gene match: 4. The V gene's germline CDR1 is SQVTM and CDR2 ANQGSEA. Here the CDR3 reads CSVVRSGGTGELFF. In DNA form, the CDR3 reads TGCAGCGTTGTGCGTAGCGGGGGGACCGGGGAGCTGTTTTTT.

There are many counts of this clonotype. The gene calls are TRBV25-1 and TRBJ1-1; D may be TRBD1 (6 bases). The CDR3 is made up of 13 amino acids. Trimming took off 3 bases at V and 5 bases at J, with 10 bases between the two ends. CDR1 and CDR2 from the germline V gene are MGHDK and SYGVNS. In nucleotides, the CDR3 is TGTGCCAGCAGTGACCAGGGGAAGACTGAAGCTTTCTTT. Protein product: CASSDQGKTEAFF.

This clonotype was seen at least ten times. The chain uses TRBV11-2 and TRBJ2-5; D is uncertain. Germline CDR1 is SGHAT and CDR2 is FQNNGV. This CDR3 region has 14 residues. Trimming removed 0 bases at V and 4 bases at J, with 9 bases between. CDR3 in DNA: TGTGCCAGCAGCTTAGATCTGGTGGGAGAGACCCAGTACTTC. Translating it yields CASSLDLVGETQYF. Supplemented by reference TRBV11-2 and TRBJ2-5, the full variable domain reads EAGVAQSPRYKIIEKRQSVAFWCNPISGHATLYWYQQILGQGPKLLIQFQNNGVVDDSQLPKDRFSAERLKGVDSTLKIQPAKLEDSAVYLCASSLDLVGETQYFGPGTRLLVL.

This clonotype was seen many times. The V and J genes are TRBV20-1 and TRBJ1-3, with 7 bases aligning to TRBD1. Germline assignment: CDR1 DFQATT and CDR2 SNEGSKA (reference sequence). The CDR3 extends over 13 amino acids. The V segment lost 7 bases and the J segment 2 bases; nucleotides outside the gene matches: 5. CDR3 sequence: CSVTQGTGNTIYF. DNA of the CDR3: TGCAGTGTTACACAGGGGACTGGAAACACCATATATTTT.

This clonotype was picked up many times. V and J are TRBV12-3 or TRBV12-4 and TRBJ1-3, with 9 bases that match TRBD1. The length of the CDR3 is 16 residues. The V and J ends lost 6 bases and 8 bases, in that order; junction bases with no gene match: 14. CDR3 nucleotide sequence: TGTGCCAGCAGGACCGGGACAGGGAGGCTCAGGGACACCATATATTTT. Its translation is CASRTGTGRLRDTIYF.

At least ten counts were recorded for this clonotype. The chain joins TRBV29-1 to TRBJ2-7; 7 bases agree with TRBD1. With 7 bases clipped from V and 2 bases from J, the junction kept 8 bases outside the gene matches. The length of the CDR3 is 13 residues. Germline CDR1 reads SQVTM; CDR2 reads ANQGSEA. This chain's CDR3 is CSASGQSAYEQYF. Here the CDR3 DNA reads TGCAGCGCCTCGGGACAGTCCGCCTACGAGCAGTACTTC.

Ten or more counts support this clonotype. J is TRBJ2-1 and V is TRBV7-2; D perhaps matches TRBD1 (6 bases). Trimming shortened V by 2 bases and J by 8 bases, and 10 bases separated the two germline ends. Germline lookup yields CDR1 SGHTA and CDR2 FQGNSA. The CDR3 runs to 13 residues. This CDR3 is CASSLQQGYEQFF. The CDR3 DNA sequence: TGTGCCAGCAGCTTACAACAGGGCTATGAGCAGTTCTTC.

In this sample, this clonotype turned up many times. This chain joins TRBV21-1 and TRBJ1-5. TRBV21-1 has pseudogene status. This CDR3 is 12 amino acids long. The CDR3 DNA sequence: TGTGCCAGCAGCAAAGTCGGACAGCCCCAGCATTTT. Translated, it gives CASSKVGQPQHF.

This clonotype has ten or more counts. V gene TRBV15 combines with J gene TRBJ2-1; 12 nucleotides agree with TRBD2. The length of the CDR3 is 13 residues. The germline CDR1 and CDR2 sequences are LNHNV and YYDKDF (reference sequence). The junction had 3 bases not matched to a gene; V was cut back by 3 bases and J by 12 bases. DNA of the CDR3: TGTGCCACCAGCAGCGGACTAGCGGGGTGGCAGTTCTTC. Translation: CATSSGLAGWQFF.

This clonotype has a count of ten or more. V is TRBV4-3 and J is TRBJ1-5; D is uncertain. Germline V gene data show CDR1 as LGHNA and CDR2 as YSLEER. V lost 0 bases and J 2 bases, leaving 8 bases between the germline ends. This CDR3 has 15 amino acids. The CDR3 sequence: CASSQDWVGNQPQHF. The CDR3, as DNA: TGCGCCAGCAGCCAAGATTGGGTTGGCAATCAGCCCCAGCATTTT.

This clonotype showed up many times. The chain joins TRBV11-2 to TRBJ2-5; D might be TRBD2 (6 bases). The CDR3 sequence is 13 residues long. Germline V gene lookup returns CDR1 SGHAT and CDR2 FQNNGV. The V end lost 7 bases, the J end lost 4 bases, and 13 bases lay between the germline ends. This CDR3 is CASTRLARETQYF. DNA for the CDR3: TGTGCCAGCACTCGCCTAGCGCGAGAGACCCAGTACTTC.

The sample holds many counts of this clonotype. V is TRBV7-9 and J is TRBJ2-1, with 14 bases lining up with TRBD2. The CDR3 has 20 amino acids. CDR1 and CDR2 from the germline V gene are SEHNR and FQNEAQ (reference sequence). V was clipped by 2 bases and J by 0 bases; unmatched bases: 9. For the CDR3, the DNA is TGTGCCAGCAGCTTAAGGACTAGCGGGGGGCTCCCAAGCTCCTACAATGAGCAGTTCTTC. Translation gives CASSLRTSGGLPSSYNEQFF. The full variable domain, rest sourced from reference TRBV7-9 and TRBJ2-1, is DTGVSQNPRHKITKRGQNVTFRCDPISEHNRLYWYRQTLGQGPEFLTYFQNEAQLEKSRLLSDRFSAERPKGSFSTLEIQRTEQGDSAMYLCASSLRTSGGLPSSYNEQFFGPGTRLTVL.

This clonotype has at least ten counts. This chain connects TRBV5-1 to TRBJ2-3; 8 bases align to TRBD2. The ends lost 4 bases at V and 0 bases at J; junction bases unmatched: 4. Germline V gives CDR1 SGHRS, CDR2 YFSETQ. This CDR3 is built from 15 residues. This CDR3 is CASSPGGPSTDTQYF. The DNA of the CDR3 is TGCGCCAGCAGCCCGGGGGGGCCGAGCACAGATACGCAGTATTTT.

This clonotype has at least ten counts. The V gene is TRBV18, the J gene TRBJ1-1; the D gene is possibly TRBD1 (5 bases). Germline V CDR1 and CDR2: KGHSH, LQKENI. The germline V and J ends were trimmed by 3 bases and 3 bases, with 8 bases remaining between them. This CDR3 has 13 residues. In DNA form, the CDR3 reads TGTGCCAGCTCACCGCAGGGCCACACTGAAGCTTTCTTT. Its translation: CASSPQGHTEAFF.

In this sample, this clonotype turned up many times. V and J are TRBV5-4 and TRBJ2-3, with TRBD2 matching 12 bases. Trimming at V came to 5 bases and at J to 10 bases, leaving 8 bases not matched to a gene. CDR1 and CDR2 from the germline V gene are SGHNT and YYREEE (reference sequence). The CDR3 consists of 14 residues. The CDR3 reads CASSLGLAGNSQYF. The CDR3 region has the DNA TGTGCCAGCAGTCTTGGACTAGCGGGGAATTCGCAGTATTTT.